The 18 T cell receptor beta chains below all came from one sample that was sequenced in a study of PD-L1 blockade in urothelial cancer. As for time point: peripheral blood 6 weeks after treatment start. TCRdb's copy holds only in-frame clones and misses some; the assay was immunoSEQ multiplex PCR. The sample shows 65,000 to 85,000 clones, about 91% of them seen only once. The sample consisted of PBMCs, taken around atezolizumab (anti-PD-L1) treatment. These receptors were taken from a woman of 80 years or more with urothelial cancer.

The chain links TRBV4-1 to TRBJ1-2; D is perhaps TRBD1 (5 bases). Germline V gene data show CDR1 as MGHRA and CDR2 as YSYEKL. V dropped 0 bases and J dropped 1 base, with 9 bases sitting between them. The CDR3 sequence is 15 residues long. This CDR3 reads CASSQERQFNYGYTF. CDR3 sequence (DNA): TGCGCCAGCAGCCAAGAACGACAGTTTAACTATGGCTACACCTTC.

J is TRBJ1-5 and V is TRBV7-8; D may be TRBD1 (6 bases). Trimming pared 4 bases from V and 7 bases from J, leaving 11 bases between. This CDR3 is built from 13 residues. Looked up from germline, CDR1 is SGHVS and CDR2 is FQNEAQ. CDR3 region: CASSSRQVQPQHF. CDR3 nucleotide sequence: TGTGCCAGCAGCTCCAGACAGGTCCAGCCCCAGCATTTT.

This chain uses TRBV6-5 with TRBJ1-2, with D perhaps matching TRBD1 (5 bases). The CDR3 is 13 amino acids. CDR1 is MNHEY and CDR2 is SVGAGI in the germline V gene. The germline V and J ends were trimmed by 6 bases and 8 bases, with 16 bases remaining between them. CDR3 region: CASSPRGVRGYTF. The CDR3, as DNA: TGTGCCAGCAGCCCCCGGGGGGTTCGGGGCTACACCTTC.

The genes are TRBV5-1 and TRBJ1-4, with 9 bases that match TRBD1. Trimming removed 3 bases from V and 8 bases from J; junction bases left unmatched: 11. CDR3 length equals 16 residues. Germline V gives CDR1 SGHRS, CDR2 YFSETQ. In nucleotides, the CDR3 is TGCGCCAGCAGCTCTTCCGGGACAGGGAGAGGCGAAAAACTGTTTTTT. It specifies CASSSSGTGRGEKLFF. Filled out from reference TRBV5-1 and TRBJ1-4, the complete variable domain reads KAGVTQTPRYLIKTRGQQVTLSCSPISGHRSVSWYQQTPGQGLQFLFEYFSETQRNKGNFPGRFSGRQFSNSRSEMNVSTLELGDSALYLCASSSSGTGRGEKLFFGSGTQLSVL.

V usage is TRBV5-6 and J usage is TRBJ1-2, with TRBD1 as a possible D gene (5 bases). V was trimmed by 5 bases and J by 4 bases, leaving 9 bases between them. Germline-derived CDR1 and CDR2 are SGHDT and YYEEEE. This CDR3 comprises 12 residues. The CDR3 DNA reads TGTGCCAGCAGTCGTGACAGCTATGGCTACACCTTC. Translation gives CASSRDSYGYTF.

The genes are TRBV15 and TRBJ2-4, with 7 bases that match TRBD1. In germline, CDR1 is LNHNV, CDR2 YYDKDF (reference sequence). The CDR3 has 14 residues. The V gene end was trimmed by 4 bases and the J gene end by 7 bases; junction bases not matched to a gene: 7. The CDR3 is CATSTNRGNNIQYF. The CDR3 DNA follows: TGTGCCACCAGCACCAACAGGGGAAACAACATTCAGTACTTC. Based on the CDR3 plus reference TRBV15 and TRBJ2-4, the full variable domain is DAMVIQNPRYQVTQFGKPVTLSCSQTLNHNVMYWYQQKSSQAPKLLFHYYDKDFNNEADTPDNFQSRRPNTSFCFLDIRSPGLGDTAMYLCATSTNRGNNIQYFGAGTRLSVL.

The V gene is TRBV5-4, the J gene TRBJ2-7; 7 positions agree with TRBD1. Per germline, CDR1 SGHNT and CDR2 YYREEE (reference sequence). The ends lost 2 bases at V and 3 bases at J; junction bases unmatched: 8. The CDR3 totals 15 residues. CDR3 region: CASSFRTGGIYEQYF. As DNA, the CDR3 is TGTGCCAGCAGCTTTAGGACAGGTGGTATCTACGAGCAGTACTTC.

This clone was seen once. The CDR3 bases are TGTGCCAGTAGTATGGTCACAGGCGGTCAAGAGACCCAGTACTTC. The encoded protein is CASSMVTGGQETQYF. This rearrangement joins TRBV19 to TRBJ2-5; D possibly corresponds to TRBD1 (5 bases). Germline loops: CDR1 LNHDA, CDR2 SQIVND (reference sequence). The CDR3 length is 15 residues. The germline V and J ends were trimmed by 3 bases and 2 bases, with 13 bases remaining between them.

V and J are TRBV30 and TRBJ2-3; 7 bases align to TRBD2. With V trimmed by 7 bases and J by 4 bases, 11 bases remained unmatched. CDR1 and CDR2 from the germline V gene are GTSNPN and SVGIG (reference sequence). This CDR3 comprises 14 residues. The CDR3 region is CASGGGWWSDTQYF. The CDR3 DNA follows: TGTGCCTCTGGGGGGGGGTGGTGGTCAGATACGCAGTATTTT.

The rearrangement links TRBV5-6 to TRBJ1-2, with D possibly being TRBD1 (6 bases). The CDR3 covers 16 residues. Per the germline V gene, CDR1 is SGHDT and CDR2 is YYEEEE. Trimming removed 2 bases from V and 1 base from J, with 15 bases in between. The CDR3 sequence is CASSLNTGWGNYGYTF. CDR3 nucleotides: TGTGCCAGCAGCTTAAATACAGGGTGGGGTAACTATGGCTACACCTTC.

This chain uses TRBV7-2 with TRBJ1-2; D is perhaps TRBD1 (5 bases). Trimming cost V 0 bases and J 8 bases, with 16 bases left between them. The CDR3 consists of 15 residues. Germline-derived CDR1 and CDR2 are SGHTA and FQGNSA. CDR3 loop: CASSLALERGWGYTF. The CDR3 nucleotides are TGTGCCAGCAGCTTAGCGCTCGAAAGGGGTTGGGGCTACACCTTC.

The rearrangement uses TRBV27 and TRBJ2-6, with a weak D call TRBD1 (6 bases). Per germline, CDR1 MNHEY and CDR2 SMNVEV (reference sequence). V was pared by 3 bases and J by 5 bases, with 11 bases between. The CDR3 is 15 residues long. Written as DNA, the CDR3 is TGTGCCAGCAGTTTTACAGGGTTATGGGCCAACGTCCTGACTTTC. Translated: CASSFTGLWANVLTF.

This chain uses TRBV28 with TRBJ2-1, with 7 positions matching TRBD2. This CDR3 comprises 11 residues. The germline gives CDR1 MDHEN, CDR2 SYDVKM. Trimming at V came to 4 bases and at J to 11 bases, leaving 2 bases not matched to a gene. DNA for the CDR3: TGTGCCAGCAGTTCCGGGAGGCAGCAGTTCTTC. Translation: CASSSGRQQFF. Drawing the rest from reference TRBV28 and TRBJ2-1, the complete variable domain is DVKVTQSSRYLVKRTGEKVFLECVQDMDHENMFWYRQDPGLGLRLIYFSYDVKMKEKGDIPEGYSVSREKKERFSLILESASTNQTSMYLCASSSGRQQFFGPGTRLTVL.

CDR3 DNA: TGTGCCTGGAGTGCCAGGACAGGGTGGGACGAAAAACTGTTTTTT. It translates to CAWSARTGWDEKLFF. V gene TRBV30 combines with J gene TRBJ1-4; TRBD1 matches 8 bases. This CDR3 comprises 15 residues. V trimming: 1 base; J trimming: 8 bases; junction bases outside the gene matches: 9. Germline lookup yields CDR1 GTSNPN and CDR2 SVGIG (reference sequence).

The genes are TRBV19 and TRBJ2-1; tentative D call: TRBD1 (6 bases). Per germline, CDR1 LNHDA and CDR2 SQIVND (reference sequence). Between the trimmed V and J ends, which lost 4 bases and 1 base, there was a span of 17 bases. This CDR3 has 17 residues. The CDR3 spells CASSTQGLGLSYNEQFF. For the CDR3, the DNA is TGTGCCAGTAGTACGCAGGGGCTGGGATTATCCTACAATGAGCAGTTCTTC.

The CDR3 protein is CASSNDNSYNEQFF. The CDR3 DNA follows: TGCGCCAGCAGCAACGACAACTCCTACAATGAGCAGTTCTTC. This sequence joins TRBV5-1 and TRBJ2-1; D unresolved. CDR1 SGHRS and CDR2 YFSETQ come from the germline V gene. V shed 4 bases and J shed 0 bases, with 8 bases lying between them. The CDR3 length is 14 residues.

J is TRBJ1-1 and V is TRBV6-5; D might be TRBD1 (5 bases). The V end was cut by 7 bases, the J end by 1 base, with 16 bases between. The CDR3 is 15 amino acids. CDR1 is MNHEY, CDR2 SVGAGI, per germline. Here the CDR3 reads CASTLGGLRNTEAFF. DNA for the CDR3: TGTGCCAGCACCCTTGGGGGACTACGGAACACTGAAGCTTTCTTT.

The chain employs TRBV9 and TRBJ2-3, with 15 bases matching TRBD2. CDR1 and CDR2 from the germline V gene are SGDLS and YYNGEE. The CDR3 is 18 amino acids. The V gene end was trimmed by 2 bases and the J gene end by 4 bases; junction bases not matched to a gene: 8. Here the CDR3 DNA reads TGTGCCAGCAGCGTCGGACTAGCGGGAGGGCCTGGTGCAGATACGCAGTATTTT. Translating it yields CASSVGLAGGPGADTQYF.